This section outlines one T cell receptor (beta chain) sequence together with its context. This clone was seen just once. The specificity of this receptor is unknown. It has no much larger one-base neighbor in the sample; base qualities were not kept. The data are from a study of blood T cell repertoires in COVID-19 (dated by TCRdb to about 2020). Describing the broader study: The collaborator samples originated in the United States, Italy and Spain and spanned the acute and convalescent phases of COVID-19. A de-identified subject ID, COVID-19 status, age in years and sex were almost always included in the sample metadata. The samples were drawn from the first 160 participants of the ongoing ImmuneRACE study and from 1,254 subjects provided by 6 global collaborators. The prospective study material was composed of cDNA or gDNA derived from T cells, B-cell-depleted T cells, or PBMCs. The repertoires were released in a freely available public database meant as a resource for research on the immune response to SARS-CoV-2. Where available, HLA class I and class II types were taken from metadata supplied by the sample provider and were not determined by assay-based typing. Deeply sampled blood TCRbeta repertoires from subjects exposed to, actively infected with, or recovered from COVID-19 were included in the dataset.

Each collaborating institution followed its own protocols to collect whole blood in K2EDTA tubes. For TCRbeta analysis, collaborator samples were shipped as frozen whole blood, as isolated PBMCs, or as DNA extracted from either sample type. What the research found in general, with its limitations: The amount of clinical and demographic metadata varied by source and participant and was provided uncurated.

The cysteine opens and the phenylalanine closes a CDR3 of 19 amino acids. The read is trimmed to its CDR3 DNA, 57 bases read in frame from base 1. V is trimmed back by 5 bases and J by 1 base, and the junction contains 16 bases that no gene match accounts for. From a lookup of the germline V gene, CDR1 and CDR2 are SGHTA and FQGTGA. TCRbeta CDR3 regions were amplified from genomic DNA by means of the immunoSEQ Assay, a bias-controlled multiplex PCR. In the source study's methods: The number of nucleated cells in each sample was estimated from the amplification of reference gene primers within the assay. Sequence reads were collapsed and filtered to measure the absolute abundance of every unique TCRbeta CDR3 rearrangement. For each sample, productive Simpson clonality was calculated as the square root of Simpson's diversity index over productive rearrangements. TCRdb retrieved this table from immuneACCESS and kept in-frame rearrangements only. Not all clones are present; in checked studies, unresolved V genes account for under half, and no reason is known for the remainder. V and J calls and clone size come straight from that table; D and trimming were deduced from the DNA. Across this sample there are about 200,000 clones, with roughly nine tenths seen only once. The ten largest clones capture 2.2% of the sample.

Sequencing was performed on peripheral blood. Rearrangement joined TRBV7-3 to TRBJ2-3, and 9 bases in between align with TRBD1. The sequence was obtained from a woman between 50 and 59 years old with acute or convalescent COVID-19. CDR3 reads: CASSPRGPTGTGRTDTQYF. The sequenced DNA: TGTGCCAGCAGCCCCCGGGGGCCAACCGGGACAGGGCGCACAGATACGCAGTATTTT.